The TCR beta chain described here comes from a study of OX40 agonist ivuxolimab in advanced cancers. Study-level background: While on treatment, patients had intravenous ivuxolimab at 0.01 to 10 mg/kg every 2 weeks. Mean age about 60 years, range roughly 23 to 79; around 80% male.

J lost 0 bases, V lost 6 bases, and 0 bases had no gene match. The CDR3 runs 14 residues. Germline V gene sequence: CDR1 MGHDK, CDR2 SYGVNS. As to this clone: The antigen is undetermined.

Study-level points and caveats: At 0.1 to 3.0 mg/kg, CD4+ and CD8+ blood T cells expanded clonally by week 6. CD8+ T cells averaged more expanded clones than CD4+.

Some clones are missing from TCRdb's copy, which holds only in-frame ones; the method was immunoSEQ multiplex PCR. The sample holds 20,000 to 25,000 clones, more than 75% seen once. The clonotype comes from an adult with an advanced solid tumor such as melanoma, head and neck, liver or kidney cancer. The starting material was CD4+ or CD8+ T cells sorted from blood, obtained in a trial of the OX40 agonist ivuxolimab. This chain connects TRBV25-1 to TRBJ1-5, with 9 bases identical to TRBD1. The CDR3 reads CASRGQGSNQPQHF. Written as DNA, the CDR3 is TGTGCCAGCAGGGGACAGGGTAGCAATCAGCCCCAGCATTTT.